There are a few counts of the clone carrying this T cell receptor beta chain. The sample comes from a study of blood T cell repertoires in COVID-19. Study-level information: Donors in the United States, Italy and Spain gave samples during acute or convalescent COVID-19. T cells, B-cell-depleted T cells, or PBMCs supplied cDNA or gDNA.

The CDR3 totals 12 residues. Between the trimmed V and J ends, which lost 5 bases and 3 bases, there was a span of 7 bases. The data were produced by immunoSEQ multiplex PCR, yet TCRdb's version contains in-frame clones alone and is incomplete. The sample contains some 100,000 clones, approximately 84% of which appear only once. The clonotype originates from a woman aged 45-65 years with acute or convalescent COVID-19. Material for sequencing was peripheral blood. The rearrangement links TRBV12-3 or TRBV12-4 to TRBJ1-1; D gene uncertain. The CDR3 here is CASSRRYTEAFF. The CDR3 DNA reads TGTGCCAGCAGTCGGAGATACACTGAAGCTTTCTTT.